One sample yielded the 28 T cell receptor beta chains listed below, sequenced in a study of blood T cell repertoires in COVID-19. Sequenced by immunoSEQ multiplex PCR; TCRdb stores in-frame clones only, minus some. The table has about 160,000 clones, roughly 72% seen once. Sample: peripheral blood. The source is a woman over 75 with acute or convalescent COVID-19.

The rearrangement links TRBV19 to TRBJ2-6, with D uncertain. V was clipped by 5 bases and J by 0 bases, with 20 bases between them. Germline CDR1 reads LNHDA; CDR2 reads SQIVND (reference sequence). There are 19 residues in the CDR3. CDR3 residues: CASSPLLGRISSGANVLTF. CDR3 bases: TGTGCCAGTAGTCCCTTATTGGGCAGGATAAGCTCTGGGGCCAACGTCCTGACTTTC.

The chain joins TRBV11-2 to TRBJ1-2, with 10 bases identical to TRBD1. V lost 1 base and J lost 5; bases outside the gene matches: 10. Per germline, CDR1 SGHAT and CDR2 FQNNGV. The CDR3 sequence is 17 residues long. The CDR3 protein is CASSLGYRTGGSYGYTF. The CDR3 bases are TGTGCCAGCAGCTTAGGATATAGGACAGGGGGAAGTTATGGCTACACCTTC.

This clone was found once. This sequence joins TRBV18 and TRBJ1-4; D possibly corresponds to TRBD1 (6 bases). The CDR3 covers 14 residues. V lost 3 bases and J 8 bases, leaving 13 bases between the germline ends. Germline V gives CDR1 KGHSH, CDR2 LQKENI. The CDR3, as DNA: TGTGCCAGCTCACCCGGGGGGCCGGGGGAAAAACTGTTTTTT. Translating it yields CASSPGGPGEKLFF. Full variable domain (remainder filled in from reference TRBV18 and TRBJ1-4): NAGVMQNPRHLVRRRGQEARLRCSPMKGHSHVYWYRQLPEEGLKFMVYLQKENIIDESGMPKERFSAEFPKEGPSILRIQQVVRGDSAAYFCASSPGGPGEKLFFGSGTQLSVL.

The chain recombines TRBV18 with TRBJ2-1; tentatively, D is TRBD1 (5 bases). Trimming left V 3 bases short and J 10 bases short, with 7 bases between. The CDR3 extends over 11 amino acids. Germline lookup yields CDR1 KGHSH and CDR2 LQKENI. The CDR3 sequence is CASSPGLEQFF. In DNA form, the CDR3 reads TGTGCCAGCTCACCGGGGCTGGAGCAGTTCTTC.

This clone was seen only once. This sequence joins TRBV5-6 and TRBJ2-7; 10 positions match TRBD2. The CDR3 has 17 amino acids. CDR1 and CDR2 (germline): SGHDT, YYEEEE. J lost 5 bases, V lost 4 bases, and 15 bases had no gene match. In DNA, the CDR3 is TGTGCCAGCAGCGTGATGAAGCTAGCGGGGGCCGAGGACGAGCAGTACTTC. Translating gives CASSVMKLAGAEDEQYF. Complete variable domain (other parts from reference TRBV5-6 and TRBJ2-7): DAGVTQSPTHLIKTRGQQVTLRCSPKSGHDTVSWYQQALGQGPQFIFQYYEEEERQRGNFPDRFSGHQFPNYSSELNVNALLLGDSALYLCASSVMKLAGAEDEQYFGPGTRLTVT.

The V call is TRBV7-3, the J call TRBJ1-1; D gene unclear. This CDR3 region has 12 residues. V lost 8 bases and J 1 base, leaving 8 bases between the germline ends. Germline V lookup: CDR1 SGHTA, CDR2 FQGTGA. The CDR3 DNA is TGTGCCAGCGGTGCGGGGAACACTGAAGCTTTCTTT. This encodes CASGAGNTEAFF.

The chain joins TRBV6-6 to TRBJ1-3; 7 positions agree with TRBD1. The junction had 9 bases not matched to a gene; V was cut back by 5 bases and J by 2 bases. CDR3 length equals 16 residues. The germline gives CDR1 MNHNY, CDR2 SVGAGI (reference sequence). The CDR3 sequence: CASSPSTGETGNTIYF. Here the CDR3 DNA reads TGTGCCAGCAGTCCATCCACAGGGGAAACTGGAAACACCATATATTTT.

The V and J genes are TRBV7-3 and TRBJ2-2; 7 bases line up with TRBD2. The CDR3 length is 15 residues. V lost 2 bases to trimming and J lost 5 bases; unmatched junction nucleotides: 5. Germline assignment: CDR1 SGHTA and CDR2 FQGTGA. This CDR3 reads CASSLASGATGELFF. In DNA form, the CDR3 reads TGTGCCAGCAGCTTAGCTAGCGGAGCTACCGGGGAGCTGTTTTTT. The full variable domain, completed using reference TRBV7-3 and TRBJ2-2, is GAGVSQTPSNKVTEKGKYVELRCDPISGHTALYWYRQSLGQGPEFLIYFQGTGAADDSGLPNDRFFAVRPEGSVSTLKIQRTERGDSAVYLCASSLASGATGELFFGEGSRLTVL.

For the CDR3, the DNA is TGCGCCAGCAGTGGACCGGGACAGCTAAACACCGGGGAGCTGTTTTTT. Protein: CASSGPGQLNTGELFF. The chain has TRBV10-1 and TRBJ2-2; 7 nucleotides match TRBD1. This CDR3 has 16 residues. Germline V gene sequence: CDR1 WNHNN, CDR2 SYGVQD (reference sequence). V dropped 4 bases and J dropped 2; count of bases not matched to a gene: 7.

CDR3 sequence: CSVFSAAYEQYF. The CDR3 bases are TGCAGCGTTTTTTCAGCGGCCTACGAGCAGTACTTC. V and J are TRBV29-1 and TRBJ2-7; D possibly corresponds to TRBD2 (5 bases). V was clipped by 5 bases and J by 2 bases, with 10 bases between them. Germline loops: CDR1 SQVTM, CDR2 ANQGSEA. The CDR3 extends over 12 amino acids.

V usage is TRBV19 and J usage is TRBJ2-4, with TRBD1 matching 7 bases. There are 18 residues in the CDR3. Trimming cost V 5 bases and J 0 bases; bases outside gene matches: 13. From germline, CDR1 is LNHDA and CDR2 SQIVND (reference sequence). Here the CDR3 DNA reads TGTGCCAGTAGTGAACGTTACCGGGACAGTTCAGCCAAAAACATTCAGTACTTC. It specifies CASSERYRDSSAKNIQYF.

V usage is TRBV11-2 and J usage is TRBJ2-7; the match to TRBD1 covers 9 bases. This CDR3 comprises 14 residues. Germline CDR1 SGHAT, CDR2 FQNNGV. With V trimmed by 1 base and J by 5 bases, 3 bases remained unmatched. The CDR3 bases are TGTGCCAGCAGCTTAGTAGGGACAGGGAACGAGCAGTACTTC. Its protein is CASSLVGTGNEQYF.

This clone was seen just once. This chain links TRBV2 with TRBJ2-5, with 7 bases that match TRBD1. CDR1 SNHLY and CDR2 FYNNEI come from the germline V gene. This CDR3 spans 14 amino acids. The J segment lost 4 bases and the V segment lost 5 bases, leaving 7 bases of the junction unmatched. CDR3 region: CASSSDRVGETQYF. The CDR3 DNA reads TGTGCCAGCAGTTCCGACAGGGTGGGAGAGACCCAGTACTTC.

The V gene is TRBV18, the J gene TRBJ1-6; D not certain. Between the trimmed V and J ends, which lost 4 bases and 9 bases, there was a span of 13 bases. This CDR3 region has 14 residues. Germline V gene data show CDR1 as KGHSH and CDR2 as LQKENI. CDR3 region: CASSREEGGSPLHF. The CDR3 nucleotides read TGTGCCAGCTCACGAGAGGAGGGTGGTTCACCCCTCCACTTT.

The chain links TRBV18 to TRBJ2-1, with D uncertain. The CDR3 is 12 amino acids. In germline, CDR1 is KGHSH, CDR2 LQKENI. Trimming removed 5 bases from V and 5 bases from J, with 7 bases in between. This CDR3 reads CASSSINNEQFF. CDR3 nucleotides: TGTGCCAGCTCATCTATTAACAATGAGCAGTTCTTC.

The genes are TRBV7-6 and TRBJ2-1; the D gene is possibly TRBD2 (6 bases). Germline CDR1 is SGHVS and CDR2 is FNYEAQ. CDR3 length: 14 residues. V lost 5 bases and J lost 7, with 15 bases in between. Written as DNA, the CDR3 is TGTGCCAGCAGCCTTAGCGGTCGGTTGAATGAGCAGTTCTTC. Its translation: CASSLSGRLNEQFF.

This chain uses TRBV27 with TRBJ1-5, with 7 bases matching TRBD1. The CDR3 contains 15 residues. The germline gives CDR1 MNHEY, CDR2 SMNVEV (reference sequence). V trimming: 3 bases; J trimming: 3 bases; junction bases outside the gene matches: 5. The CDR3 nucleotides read TGTGCCAGCAGTTTCAGACAGGGCAACAATCAGCCCCAGCATTTT. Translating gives CASSFRQGNNQPQHF.

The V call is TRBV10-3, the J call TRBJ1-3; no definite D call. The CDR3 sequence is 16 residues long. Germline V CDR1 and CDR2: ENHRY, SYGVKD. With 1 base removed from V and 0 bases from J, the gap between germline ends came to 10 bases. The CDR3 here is CAISEWGEGSGNTIYF. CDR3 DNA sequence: TGTGCCATCAGTGAGTGGGGTGAGGGCTCTGGAAACACCATATATTTT.

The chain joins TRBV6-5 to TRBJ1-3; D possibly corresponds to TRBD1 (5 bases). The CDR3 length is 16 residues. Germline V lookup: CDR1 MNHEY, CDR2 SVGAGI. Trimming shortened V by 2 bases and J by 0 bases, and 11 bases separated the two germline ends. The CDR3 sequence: CASSYRRDTSGNTIYF. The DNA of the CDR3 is TGTGCCAGCAGTTACCGCAGGGATACCTCTGGAAACACCATATATTTT.

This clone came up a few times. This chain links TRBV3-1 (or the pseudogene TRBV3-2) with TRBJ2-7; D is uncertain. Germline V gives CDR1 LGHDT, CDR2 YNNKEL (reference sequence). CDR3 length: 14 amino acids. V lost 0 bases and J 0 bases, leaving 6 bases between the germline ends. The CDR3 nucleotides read TGTGCCAGCAGCCAAGACAATCACTCCTACGAGCAGTACTTC. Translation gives CASSQDNHSYEQYF.

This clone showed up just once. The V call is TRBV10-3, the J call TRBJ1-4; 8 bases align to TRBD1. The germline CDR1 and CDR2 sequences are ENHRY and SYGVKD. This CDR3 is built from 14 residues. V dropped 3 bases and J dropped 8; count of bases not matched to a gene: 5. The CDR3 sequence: CAISDGQGGEKLFF. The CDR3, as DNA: TGTGCCATCAGTGATGGACAGGGCGGCGAAAAACTGTTTTTT.

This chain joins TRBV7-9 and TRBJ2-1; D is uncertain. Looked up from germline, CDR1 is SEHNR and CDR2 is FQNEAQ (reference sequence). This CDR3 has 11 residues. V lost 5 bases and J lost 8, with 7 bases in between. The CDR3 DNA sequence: TGTGCCAGCAGCACTCCATATGAGCAGTTCTTC. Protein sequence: CASSTPYEQFF.

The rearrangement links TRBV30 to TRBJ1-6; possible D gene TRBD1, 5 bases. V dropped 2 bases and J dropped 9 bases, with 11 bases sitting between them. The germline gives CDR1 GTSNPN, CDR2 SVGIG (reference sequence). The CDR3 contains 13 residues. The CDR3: CAWSLGGFSPLHF. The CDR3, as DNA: TGTGCCTGGAGTTTGGGGGGATTTTCACCCCTCCACTTT.

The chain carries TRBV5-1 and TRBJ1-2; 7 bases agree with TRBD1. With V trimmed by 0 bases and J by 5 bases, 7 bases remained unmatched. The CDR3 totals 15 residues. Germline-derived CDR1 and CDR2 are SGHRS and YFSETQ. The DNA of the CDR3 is TGCGCCAGCAGCTTGGGGACCCAGACAGGGTATGGCTACACCTTC. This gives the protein CASSLGTQTGYGYTF.

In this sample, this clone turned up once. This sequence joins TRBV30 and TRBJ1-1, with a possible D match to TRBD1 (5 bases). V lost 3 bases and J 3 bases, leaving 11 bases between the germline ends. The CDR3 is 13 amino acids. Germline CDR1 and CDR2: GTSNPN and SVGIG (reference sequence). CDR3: CAWRQGGHTEAFF. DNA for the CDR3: TGTGCCTGGAGGCAGGGTGGACACACTGAAGCTTTCTTT.

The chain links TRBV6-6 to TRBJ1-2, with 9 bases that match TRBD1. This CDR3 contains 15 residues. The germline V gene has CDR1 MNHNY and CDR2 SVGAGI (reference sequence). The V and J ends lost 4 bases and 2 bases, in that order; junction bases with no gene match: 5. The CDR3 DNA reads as TGTGCCAGCAGTTTCACAGGGGGCGGAAACTATGGCTACACCTTC. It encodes CASSFTGGGNYGYTF.

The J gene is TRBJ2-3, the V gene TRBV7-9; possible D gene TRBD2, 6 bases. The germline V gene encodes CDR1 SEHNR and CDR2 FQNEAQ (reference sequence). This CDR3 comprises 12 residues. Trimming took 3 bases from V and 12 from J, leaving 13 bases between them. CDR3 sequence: CASSFAGYSQYF. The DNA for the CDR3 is TGTGCCAGCAGCTTCGCGGGGTATTCTCAGTATTTT.

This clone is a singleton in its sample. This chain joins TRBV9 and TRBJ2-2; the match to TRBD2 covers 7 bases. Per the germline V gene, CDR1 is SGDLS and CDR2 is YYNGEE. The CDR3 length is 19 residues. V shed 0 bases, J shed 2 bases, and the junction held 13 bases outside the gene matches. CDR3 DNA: TGTGCCAGCAGCGTAGTAGTGGGCGTCGGAGCGGGAAACACCGGGGAGCTGTTTTTT. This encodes CASSVVVGVGAGNTGELFF.